This TCR beta chain came from a study of T cells after yellow fever vaccination. This clonotype was recorded at least ten times. Germline lookup yields CDR1 SQVTM and CDR2 ANQGSEA. With V trimmed by 4 bases and J by 0 bases, 5 bases remained unmatched. The CDR3 has 16 residues. Each CDR3 protein gets one entry after TCRdb re-called the 5' RACE reads with MiXCR. The repertoire holds roughly 190,000 distinct CDR3 sequences, 9.5% to 12% seen once, with roughly a third in the top ten. The sequence came from a man aged 18 to 30 who received the YFV17D yellow fever vaccine. The genes are TRBV29-1 and TRBJ2-6; the match to TRBD2 covers 8 bases. The sequenced sample was CD8+ T cells sorted from PBMCs, obtained 15 days after the yellow fever booster vaccination. For the CDR3, the DNA is TGCAGCGTTGGAGGTCTAGCGGGCTCTGGGGCCAACGTCCTGACTTTC. Amino acid sequence: CSVGGLAGSGANVLTF.